A single sample gave rise to the 24 T cell receptor beta chains below, sequenced in a study of human T cells and chemical hapten exposure. One entry per CDR3 protein results from TCRdb running MiXCR on the RACE reads. Among around 340,000 distinct CDR3 sequences listed, around 7% were seen once. Time point reported: patch test 1, 2 weeks after DPC sensitization. Treatment of the sample: therapeutic diphenylcyclopropenone sensitization with weekly scalp DPC. Sequencing was performed on whole blood, taken in connection with sensitization to the hapten diphenylcyclopropenone (DPC). Source of these receptors: a woman under 30 with alopecia areata. Some clones in this sample may be carry-over from other donors' samples.

This clonotype was counted between two and nine times. J is TRBJ1-5 and V is TRBV6-2 or TRBV6-3; D might be TRBD1 (5 bases). Germline CDR1 MNHEY, CDR2 SVGEGT. This CDR3 is built from 14 residues. Trimming cost V 8 bases and J 2 bases, with 13 bases left between them. CDR3 residues: CASLRGGGNQPQHF. The DNA for the CDR3 is TGTGCCAGCCTGAGGGGAGGGGGCAATCAGCCCCAGCATTTT.

V and J are TRBV7-2 and TRBJ1-1; no clear D. The CDR3 totals 11 residues. Germline loops: CDR1 SGHTA, CDR2 FQGNSA. V was shortened by 1 base and J by 10 bases, with 7 bases between the two germline ends. CDR3 region: CASSLGRAAFF. CDR3 coding DNA: TGTGCCAGCAGCTTAGGACGGGCAGCTTTCTTT.

The J gene is TRBJ2-4, the V gene TRBV6-5; no definite D call. Germline CDR1 reads MNHEY; CDR2 reads SVGAGI. Trimming stripped 0 bases from V and 4 bases from J, with 10 bases between. CDR3 size: 15 residues. The CDR3 is CASSYSYGTKNIQYF. Written as DNA, the CDR3 is TGTGCCAGCAGTTACTCATACGGCACAAAAAACATTCAGTACTTC.

The chain links TRBV6-5 to TRBJ2-3; the match to TRBD1 covers 12 bases. The J segment lost 7 bases and the V segment lost 8 bases, leaving 7 bases of the junction unmatched. CDR3 length: 14 residues. Germline CDR1 and CDR2: MNHEY and SVGAGI. Here the CDR3 DNA reads TGTGCCAGCCAGGGACAGGGGGCGAGATATACGCAGTATTTT. This translates into CASQGQGARYTQYF.

This clonotype was recorded many times. This chain uses TRBV20-1 with TRBJ1-1; D is unclear. CDR3 length equals 15 residues. Germline V gene sequence: CDR1 DFQATT, CDR2 SNEGSKA (reference sequence). This CDR3 is CRALSAGNENTEAFF. CDR3 in DNA: TGCAGGGCCCTCTCCGCAGGAAACGAAAACACTGAAGCTTTCTTT.

This clonotype was counted ten times or more. The rearrangement joins TRBV12-3 or TRBV12-4 to TRBJ2-1; a weak D match, TRBD1 (6 bases). This CDR3 is 15 amino acids long. V was trimmed by 3 bases and J by 4 bases, leaving 13 bases between them. CDR3 sequence reads: CASSFRQGKYNEQFF. CDR3 DNA sequence: TGTGCCAGCAGTTTTCGGCAGGGGAAATACAATGAGCAGTTCTTC.

There are many counts of this clonotype. CDR3 coding DNA: TGTGCCAGCAGTTTTACAGGGAGCACTGAAGCTTTCTTT. It codes for CASSFTGSTEAFF. This chain connects TRBV12-3 or TRBV12-4 to TRBJ1-1, with a weak D call TRBD1 (6 bases). The ends were cut back, 3 bases at V and 4 bases at J, with 9 bases in the middle. This CDR3 spans 13 amino acids.

This clonotype was counted ten times or more. The chain carries TRBV6-2 or TRBV6-3 and TRBJ2-6; no reliable D call. The CDR3 extends over 14 amino acids. Germline V gene sequence: CDR1 MNHEY, CDR2 SVGEGT. V dropped 10 bases and J dropped 4 bases, with 14 bases sitting between them. The CDR3 bases are TGTGCCATCCGGCAAGGCTCGGGGGCCAACGTCCTGACTTTC. As protein: CAIRQGSGANVLTF.

This clonotype has more than one count but fewer than ten. The V gene is TRBV25-1, the J gene TRBJ1-3; 7 bases are a match to TRBD1. The germline V gene encodes CDR1 MGHDK and CDR2 SYGVNS. CDR3 length equals 16 residues. V was pared by 2 bases and J by 4 bases, with 8 bases of the junction left unmatched. CDR3 DNA: TGTGCCAGCAGTGAAATAGGGACAGCCCGAGGAAACACCATATATTTT. It specifies CASSEIGTARGNTIYF.

This clonotype showed up many times. The V gene is TRBV4-1, the J gene TRBJ2-6; D not certain. CDR3 length equals 16 residues. Trimming left V 1 base short and J 0 bases short, with 7 bases between. CDR1 MGHRA and CDR2 YSYEKL come from the germline V gene. The CDR3 nucleotides are TGCGCCAGCAGCCAAGCACGAGGCTCTGGGGCCAACGTCCTGACTTTC. Protein product: CASSQARGSGANVLTF.

This clonotype was seen at least ten times. The chain combines TRBV29-1 with TRBJ1-1; a possible D gene is TRBD1 (6 bases). The germline CDR1 and CDR2 sequences are SQVTM and ANQGSEA. This CDR3 region has 13 residues. V was trimmed by 7 bases and J by 7 bases, leaving 19 bases between them. The CDR3, as DNA: TGCAGCGCCGCCCCGCAGGGGAGTGGTGAAGCTTTCTTT. This encodes CSAAPQGSGEAFF.

The chain has TRBV12-3 or TRBV12-4 and TRBJ2-3; 11 positions match TRBD2. V lost 4 bases, J lost 0 bases, and 6 bases stayed unmatched. The CDR3 runs 17 residues. As DNA, the CDR3 is TGTGCCAGCAGTTCCCTAGCGGGGGGAACTAGCACAGATACGCAGTATTTT. Residues: CASSSLAGGTSTDTQYF.

The rearrangement links TRBV7-9 to TRBJ2-6; D is unresolved. CDR1 and CDR2 from the germline V gene are SEHNR and FQNEAQ (reference sequence). V shed 5 bases and J shed 1 base, with 21 bases lying between them. This CDR3 contains 19 residues. Written as DNA, the CDR3 is TGTGCCAGCAGCCTCCCCAGGACCACAAATGGTTCTGGGGCCAACGTCCTGACTTTC. As protein: CASSLPRTTNGSGANVLTF.

The genes are TRBV18 and TRBJ1-2; 9 positions agree with TRBD1. Losses at the gene ends were 0 bases for V and 3 bases for J; bases not matched to a gene: 5. CDR3 size: 16 residues. Germline V gene lookup returns CDR1 KGHSH and CDR2 LQKENI. The CDR3 protein is CASSPPGDRDYYGYTF. The DNA of the CDR3 is TGTGCCAGCTCACCACCGGGGGACAGGGACTACTATGGCTACACCTTC. The whole variable domain, filled in from reference TRBV18 and TRBJ1-2, reads NAGVMQNPRHLVRRRGQEARLRCSPMKGHSHVYWYRQLPEEGLKFMVYLQKENIIDESGMPKERFSAEFPKEGPSILRIQQVVRGDSAAYFCASSPPGDRDYYGYTFGSGTRLTVV.

This clonotype appeared a few times. CDR3 bases: TGTGCCAGCAGTCCGCGGGACAGTTTAGGGGACACTGAAGCTTTCTTT. This translates into CASSPRDSLGDTEAFF. The rearrangement uses TRBV28 and TRBJ1-1; the match to TRBD1 covers 7 bases. The CDR3 is 16 amino acids. V shed 5 bases, J shed 3 bases, and the junction held 12 bases outside the gene matches. In germline, CDR1 is MDHEN, CDR2 SYDVKM.

The sample holds many counts of this clonotype. This chain uses TRBV7-2 with TRBJ2-1; 8 nucleotides agree with TRBD1. The CDR3 loop spans 14 amino acids. V dropped 6 bases and J dropped 9; count of bases not matched to a gene: 10. CDR1 is SGHTA and CDR2 is FQGNSA in the germline V gene. CDR3 residues: CASRGTRQGTEQFF. In DNA, the CDR3 is TGTGCCAGCAGGGGGACGAGACAGGGGACTGAGCAGTTCTTC.

The gene calls are TRBV7-9 and TRBJ1-3, with D tentatively TRBD1 (6 bases). The CDR3 is 15 residues long. V lost 3 bases, J lost 5 bases, and 14 bases lay in between. CDR1 SEHNR and CDR2 FQNEAQ come from the germline V gene (reference sequence). The CDR3: CASSFYRDKRNTIYF. CDR3 nucleotides: TGTGCCAGCAGCTTCTACCGGGACAAGCGAAACACCATATATTTT. The full variable domain, its missing parts supplied by reference TRBV7-9 and TRBJ1-3, is DTGVSQNPRHKITKRGQNVTFRCDPISEHNRLYWYRQTLGQGPEFLTYFQNEAQLEKSRLLSDRFSAERPKGSFSTLEIQRTEQGDSAMYLCASSFYRDKRNTIYFGEGSWLTVV.

V is TRBV2 and J is TRBJ1-6, with D uncertain. The V and J ends lost 6 bases and 9 bases respectively, with 12 bases between them. The CDR3 totals 13 residues. Germline CDR1 reads SNHLY; CDR2 reads FYNNEI. CDR3 loop: CASRRVVSSPLHF. CDR3 in DNA: TGTGCCAGCAGAAGGGTGGTTAGTTCACCCCTCCACTTT.

The chain recombines TRBV27 with TRBJ1-1, with TRBD1 matching 7 bases. V lost 2 bases and J lost 6; bases outside the gene matches: 9. Germline loops: CDR1 MNHEY, CDR2 SMNVEV (reference sequence). The CDR3 contains 15 residues. The CDR3 spells CASSLRGPDASEAFF. The CDR3 coding sequence is TGTGCCAGCAGTTTAAGGGGGCCCGACGCCTCTGAAGCTTTCTTT.

The J gene is TRBJ1-4, the V gene TRBV10-3; TRBD1 might be the D (5 bases). Trimming shortened V by 1 base and J by 3 bases, and 12 bases separated the two germline ends. The CDR3 covers 16 residues. Germline CDR1 and CDR2: ENHRY and SYGVKD. CDR3 loop: CAISEFVDRPNEKLFF. In nucleotides, the CDR3 is TGTGCCATCAGTGAGTTCGTAGACAGACCTAATGAAAAACTGTTTTTT.

This clonotype was picked up many times. V is TRBV6-5 and J is TRBJ1-5, with no clear D. Trimming shortened V by 3 bases and J by 7 bases, and 10 bases separated the two germline ends. The CDR3 covers 13 residues. In germline, CDR1 is MNHEY, CDR2 SVGAGI. CDR3 coding DNA: TGTGCCAGCAGTTATACACGGGCGCAGCCCCAGCATTTT. This sequence encodes CASSYTRAQPQHF.

In this sample, this clonotype turned up many times. The genes are TRBV6-5 and TRBJ2-6, with 8 bases that match TRBD1. Germline V gene lookup returns CDR1 MNHEY and CDR2 SVGAGI. V shed 2 bases, J shed 4 bases, and the junction held 4 bases outside the gene matches. The CDR3 totals 16 residues. CDR3 nucleotides: TGTGCCAGCAGTTACCTTCAGGGGGCCGGGGCCAACGTCCTGACTTTC. The encoded protein is CASSYLQGAGANVLTF.

The genes are TRBV29-1 and TRBJ1-5; D is undetermined. The ends were cut back, 4 bases at V and 4 bases at J, with 8 bases in the middle. Germline V gene sequence: CDR1 SQVTM, CDR2 ANQGSEA. The CDR3 is 12 residues long. The CDR3 bases are TGCAGCGTTGGTCAAGTAAATCAGCCCCAGCATTTT. Protein sequence: CSVGQVNQPQHF.

The gene calls are TRBV7-3 and TRBJ1-5; 9 bases line up with TRBD1. This CDR3 has 17 residues. V dropped 5 bases and J dropped 4; count of bases not matched to a gene: 12. Germline V gives CDR1 SGHTA, CDR2 FQGTGA. The CDR3 DNA is TGTGCCAGCAGCCCCTACCGCCGGACAGGGGTTAATCAGCCCCAGCATTTT. It is translated as CASSPYRRTGVNQPQHF. Together with reference TRBV7-3 and TRBJ1-5, the CDR3 gives the full variable domain: GAGVSQTPSNKVTEKGKYVELRCDPISGHTALYWYRQSLGQGPEFLIYFQGTGAADDSGLPNDRFFAVRPEGSVSTLKIQRTERGDSAVYLCASSPYRRTGVNQPQHFGDGTRLSIL.